Listed below are T cell receptor beta chains from one sample, sequenced in a study of CD8 T cells in ankylosing spondylitis. TCRdb re-analysed the 5' RACE reads in MiXCR, keeping a single row per CDR3 protein. Of hundreds of thousands of distinct CDR3 sequences listed, 10% to 15% are singletons. The sequenced material came from blood, either unsorted or a sorted T cell fraction (not recorded which). The receptors were sampled from a male donor with ankylosing spondylitis. The CDR3 runs from the conserved cysteine through the conserved F or W. Clone size is shown for a subset of rows, as once, few, many or a class of expanded clone.

v_gene | abundance | CDR3aa
TRBV3-1 | - | CASSPRGKNTEAFF
TRBV20-1 | - | CSAGRRTSNQETQYF
TRBV29-1 | few | CSVEGGGYGSSTYEQYF
TRBV6-1 | - | CASRQARTGMNTEAFF
TRBV20-1 | - | CSATRWAHNEQFF
TRBV20-1 | many | CSARGQGGSGYYGYTF
TRBV29-1 | few | CSVDARDTGELFF
TRBV20-1 | few | CSARSQSSGANVLTF
TRBV6-1 | many | CASSEDTVGGYTF
TRBV20-1 | many | CSALAMTGFTEAFF
TRBV6-1 | - | CASSPTGGSSYNEQFF
TRBV5-5 | few | CASSFQAGDSYEQYF
TRBV7-8 | many | CASSLVTGNTEAFF
TRBV4-3 | many | CASSQMQGPLSYNEQFF
TRBV10-2 | many | CASSVRGQETQYF
TRBV20-1 | - | CSARRLAPVTDTQYF
TRBV6-2/TRBV6-3 | few | CASSQGAFGTEAFF
TRBV7-3 | - | CASSLRAGGMNTEAFF
TRBV20-1 | - | CSAGGTVLYEQYF
TRBV29-1 | many | CSSGADTQYF
TRBV5-1 | - | CASSFGVGRTNEKLFF
TRBV20-1 | many | CSAGLQGLEEKLFF
TRBV9 | - | CASRAGASTDTQYF
TRBV11-1 | - | CASSPGDRRGQGKQKLFF
TRBV2 | - | CASSVDRATGELFF
TRBV20-1 | many | CSALGDPHGETQYF
TRBV7-2 | many | CASSLLPGENTEAFF
TRBV20-1 | few | CSAPRPRGFSYEQYF
TRBV7-2 | - | CASSLGAPGGAEKLFF